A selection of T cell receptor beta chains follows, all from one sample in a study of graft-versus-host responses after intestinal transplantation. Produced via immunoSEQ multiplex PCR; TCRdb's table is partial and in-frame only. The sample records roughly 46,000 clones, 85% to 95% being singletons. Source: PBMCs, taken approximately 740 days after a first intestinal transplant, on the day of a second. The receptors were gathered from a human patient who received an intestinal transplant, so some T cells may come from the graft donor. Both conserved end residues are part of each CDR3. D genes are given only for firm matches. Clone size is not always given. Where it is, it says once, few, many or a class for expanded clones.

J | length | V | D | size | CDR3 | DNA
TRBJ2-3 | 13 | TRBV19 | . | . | CASSPGDVDTQYF | TGTGCCAGTAGTCCCGGGGACGTGGATACGCAGTATTTT
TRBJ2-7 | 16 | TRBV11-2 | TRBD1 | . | CASTTPGGQGAHEQYF | TGTGCCAGCACCACTCCCGGCGGACAGGGGGCTCACGAGCAGTACTTC
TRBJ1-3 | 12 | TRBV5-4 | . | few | CASSQGGNTIYF | TGTGCCAGCAGCCAGGGCGGGAACACCATATATTTT
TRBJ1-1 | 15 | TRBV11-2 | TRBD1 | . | CASSLLTGPNTEAFF | TGTGCCAGCAGCCTACTGACAGGGCCGAACACTGAAGCTTTCTTT
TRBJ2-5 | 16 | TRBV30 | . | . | CAWKGERPWVQETQYF | TGTGCCTGGAAGGGGGAAAGGCCGTGGGTCCAAGAGACCCAGTACTTC
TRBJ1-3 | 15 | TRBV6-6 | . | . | CASSYSGNPGNTIYF | TGTGCCAGCAGTTACTCAGGCAACCCTGGAAACACCATATATTTT
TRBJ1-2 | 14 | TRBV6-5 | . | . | CASAQGIFSYGYTF | TGTGCCAGCGCCCAGGGGATTTTTAGCTATGGCTACACCTTC
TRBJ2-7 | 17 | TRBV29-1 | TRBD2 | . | CSVAGLAGGPISYEQYF | TGCAGCGTCGCGGGACTAGCGGGAGGGCCAATATCCTACGAGCAGTACTTC
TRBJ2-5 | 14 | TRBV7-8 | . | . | CASSAQGWGETQYF | TGTGCCAGCAGCGCGCAGGGGTGGGGGGAGACCCAGTACTTC
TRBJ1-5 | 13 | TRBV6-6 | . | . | CASSLGTDQPQHF | TGTGCCAGCAGCCTAGGGACGGATCAGCCCCAGCATTTT
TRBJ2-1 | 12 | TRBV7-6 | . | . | CASSLAGGPRLF | TGTGCCAGCAGCTTAGCCGGAGGGCCGCGGCTCTTC
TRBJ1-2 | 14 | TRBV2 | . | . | CASSEGGENYGYTF | TGTGCCAGCAGTGAAGGGGGGGAGAACTATGGCTACACCTTC
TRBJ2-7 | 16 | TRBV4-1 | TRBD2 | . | CASSQADTSVSYEQYF | TGCGCCAGCAGCCAGGCGGACACTAGCGTCTCCTACGAGCAGTACTTC
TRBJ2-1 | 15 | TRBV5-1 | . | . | CASSFGGGIEYEQFF | TGCGCCAGCAGCTTCGGAGGAGGGATTGAGTATGAGCAGTTCTTC
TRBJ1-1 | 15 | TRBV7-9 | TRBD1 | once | CASSQRQGTNTEAFF | TGTGCCAGCAGCCAAAGACAGGGGACGAACACTGAAGCTTTCTTT
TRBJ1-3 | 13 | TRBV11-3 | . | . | CASSFYSGDTIYF | TGTGCCAGCAGCTTCTACTCTGGAGACACCATATATTTT
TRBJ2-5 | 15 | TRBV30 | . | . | CAWSVRSPEVETQYF | TGTGCCTGGAGTGTACGGAGCCCAGAAGTAGAGACCCAGTACTTC
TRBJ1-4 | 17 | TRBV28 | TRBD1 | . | CATAPNPGTALNEKLFF | TGTGCCACCGCGCCTAATCCTGGGACAGCTCTTAATGAAAAACTGTTTTTT
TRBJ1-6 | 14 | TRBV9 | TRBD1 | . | CASGIGTVNSPLHF | TGTGCCAGCGGAATAGGGACAGTTAATTCACCCCTCCACTTT
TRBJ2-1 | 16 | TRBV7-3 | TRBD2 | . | CASSLTPAGVGNEQFF | TGTGCCAGCAGCTTAACGCCAGCGGGAGTCGGCAATGAGCAGTTCTTC
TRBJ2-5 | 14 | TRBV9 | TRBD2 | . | CASSVRGGAETQYF | TGTGCCAGCAGCGTAAGGGGAGGGGCAGAGACCCAGTACTTC
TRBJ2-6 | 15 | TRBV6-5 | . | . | CASSVGASGANVLTF | TGTGCCAGCAGTGTCGGGGCCAGTGGGGCCAACGTCCTGACTTTC
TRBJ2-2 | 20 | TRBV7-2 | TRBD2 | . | CASSLALLGHSGRPTGELFF | TGTGCCAGCAGCTTAGCCCTGCTGGGACATAGCGGGAGGCCGACCGGGGAGCTGTTTTTT
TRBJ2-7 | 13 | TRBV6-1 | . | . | CASSNRDSYEQYF | TGTGCCAGCAGTAACAGGGATTCCTACGAGCAGTACTTC
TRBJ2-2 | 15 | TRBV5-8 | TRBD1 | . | CASSRTGGNTGELFF | TGTGCCAGCAGCAGGACAGGGGGAAACACCGGGGAGCTGTTTTTT
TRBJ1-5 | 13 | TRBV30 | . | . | CAWGTLGNQPQHF | TGTGCCTGGGGTACTCTCGGCAATCAGCCCCAGCATTTT
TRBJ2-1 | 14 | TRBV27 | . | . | CASSLSVVNDEQFF | TGTGCCAGCAGTTTATCGGTAGTTAATGATGAGCAGTTCTTC
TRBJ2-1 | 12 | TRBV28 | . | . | CASSWGPNEQFF | TGTGCCAGCAGTTGGGGTCCCAATGAGCAGTTCTTC
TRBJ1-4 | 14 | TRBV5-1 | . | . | CASSPDRRNEKLFF | TGCGCCAGCAGCCCCGACAGACGAAATGAAAAACTGTTTTTT
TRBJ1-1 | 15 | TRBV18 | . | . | CASSPPVSGNTEAFF | TGTGCCAGCTCACCACCGGTAAGCGGGAACACTGAAGCTTTCTTT
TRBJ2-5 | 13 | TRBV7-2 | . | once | CASSFGGGETQYF | TGTGCCAGCAGCTTTGGAGGTGGAGAGACCCAGTACTTC
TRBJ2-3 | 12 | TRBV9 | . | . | CASSVGSDTQYF | TGTGCCAGCAGCGTAGGGTCGGATACGCAGTATTTT
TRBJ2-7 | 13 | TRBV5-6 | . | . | CASSLGARTEQYF | TGTGCCAGCAGCTTGGGGGCCAGAACCGAGCAGTACTTC
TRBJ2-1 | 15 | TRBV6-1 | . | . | CASSESGPRLGEQFF | TGTGCCAGCAGTGAAAGCGGACCCCGACTCGGTGAGCAGTTCTTC
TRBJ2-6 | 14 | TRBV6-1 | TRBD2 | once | CATRLASGANVLTF | TGTGCCACGAGACTAGCTTCTGGGGCCAACGTCCTGACTTTC
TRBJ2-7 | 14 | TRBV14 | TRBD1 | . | CASSWGQPLYEQYF | TGTGCCAGCAGCTGGGGACAGCCTCTCTACGAGCAGTACTTC
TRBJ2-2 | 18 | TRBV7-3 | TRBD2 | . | CASSPPTGGSGSTGELFF | TGTGCCAGCAGCCCCCCGACGGGTGGTAGCGGGAGCACCGGGGAGCTGTTTTTT
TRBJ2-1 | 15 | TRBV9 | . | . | CASSVEIGSYNEQFF | TGTGCCAGCAGCGTAGAGATTGGTTCCTACAATGAGCAGTTCTTC
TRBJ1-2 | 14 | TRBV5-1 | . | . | CASSPEGGGYGYTF | TGCGCCAGCAGCCCCGAGGGGGGAGGCTATGGCTACACCTTC
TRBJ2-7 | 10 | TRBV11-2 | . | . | CASSHYEQYF | TGTGCCAGCAGCCATTACGAGCAGTACTTC
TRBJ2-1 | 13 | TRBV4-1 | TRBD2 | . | CASSLAGDNEQFF | TGCGCCAGCAGCTTAGCGGGGGACAATGAGCAGTTCTTC
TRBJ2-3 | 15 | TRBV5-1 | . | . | CASSQTGVFPDTQYF | TGCGCCAGCAGCCAGACAGGCGTTTTTCCAGATACGCAGTATTTT
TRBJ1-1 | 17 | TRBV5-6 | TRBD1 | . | CANSLGRTGLKNTEAFF | TGTGCCAACAGCTTGGGGCGGACAGGCCTAAAGAACACTGAAGCTTTCTTT
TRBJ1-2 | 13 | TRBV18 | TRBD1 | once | CASSQTGGYGYTF | TGTGCCAGCTCACAGACAGGGGGGTATGGCTACACCTTC
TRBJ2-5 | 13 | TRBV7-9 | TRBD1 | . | CASRSGGAETQYF | TGTGCCAGCAGGTCAGGGGGCGCAGAGACCCAGTACTTC
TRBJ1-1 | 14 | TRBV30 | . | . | CAWDTGTLNTEAFF | TGTGCCTGGGACACCGGGACACTGAACACTGAAGCTTTCTTT